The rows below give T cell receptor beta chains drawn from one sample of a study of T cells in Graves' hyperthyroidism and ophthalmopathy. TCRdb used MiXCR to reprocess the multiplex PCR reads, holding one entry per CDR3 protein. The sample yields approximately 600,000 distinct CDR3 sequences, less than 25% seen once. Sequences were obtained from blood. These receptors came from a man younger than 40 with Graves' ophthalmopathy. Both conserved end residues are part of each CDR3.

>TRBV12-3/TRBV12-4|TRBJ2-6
CASSRGSGAGANVLTF
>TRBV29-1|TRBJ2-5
CSSRVSGTIQETQYF
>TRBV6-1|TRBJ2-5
CASNSGTGLQETQYF
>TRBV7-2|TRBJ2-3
CASSLGTSGRAGGTDTQYF
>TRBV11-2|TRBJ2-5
CASSLYGTDQETQYF
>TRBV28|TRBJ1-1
CASSFPGGLNTEAFF
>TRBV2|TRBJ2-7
CASSSGATYEQYF
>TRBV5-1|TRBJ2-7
CASSLAGGSGYEQYF
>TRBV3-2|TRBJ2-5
CASSPSQLAGESKYF
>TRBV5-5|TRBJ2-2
CASRPRTDSPGELFF
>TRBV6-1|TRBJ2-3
CASTSNAAGPAWDTQYF
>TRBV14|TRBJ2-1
CASRSGDNEQFF
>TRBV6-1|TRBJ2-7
CASSGQVSSYEQYF
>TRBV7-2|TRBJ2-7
CASSLGVGQATYEQYF
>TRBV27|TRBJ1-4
CASSLAGDEKLFF
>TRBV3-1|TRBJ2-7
CASSQDEGLAPEQYF
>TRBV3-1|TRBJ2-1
CASSPPITQRGNYNEQFF
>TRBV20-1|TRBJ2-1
CRNHSGRRIHEQFF
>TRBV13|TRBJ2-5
CASSLQGAGETQYF
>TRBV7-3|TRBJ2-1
CASSLAGGHYNEQFF
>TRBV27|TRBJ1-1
CASSTGRRNTEAFF
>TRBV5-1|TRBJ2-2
CASSLIAGAGTGELFF
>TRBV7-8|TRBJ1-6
CASSSGQPGNSPLHF
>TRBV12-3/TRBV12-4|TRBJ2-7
CASSPHVLPGEQYF
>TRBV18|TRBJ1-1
CASSPLAGSNTEAFF
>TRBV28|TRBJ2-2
CATTGGAETGELFF
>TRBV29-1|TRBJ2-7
CSVEGLAGTHEQYF
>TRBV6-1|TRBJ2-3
CASTLPGTGMVAGAGTQYF
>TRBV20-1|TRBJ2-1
CSARDLQGAPYNEQFF
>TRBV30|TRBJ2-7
CACRLTSGRSYEQYF
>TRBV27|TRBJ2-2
CASKGTGVAGELFF
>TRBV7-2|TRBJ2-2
CASSPGLAGVLGELFF
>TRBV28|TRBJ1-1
CASSLRGQGNRGAEAFF
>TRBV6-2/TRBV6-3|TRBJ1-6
CASRLMGEGSPLHF
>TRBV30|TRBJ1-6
CAWSEGGNSPLHF
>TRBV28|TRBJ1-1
CASSLTQRAFF
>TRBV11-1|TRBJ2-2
CASSSDPNTGELFF
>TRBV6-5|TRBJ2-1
CASSYGTSGLNEQFF
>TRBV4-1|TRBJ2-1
CASSQESEGRSGQGIF
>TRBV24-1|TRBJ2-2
CATSDLQGTHTGELFF
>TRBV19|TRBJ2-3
CASSIQFEVAGTDTQYF
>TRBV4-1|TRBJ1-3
CASSDDRGSGNTIYF
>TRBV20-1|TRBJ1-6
CSARKPGTGNSPLHF
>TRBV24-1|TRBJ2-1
CATSDPASGRLNEQFF
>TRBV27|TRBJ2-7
CASSLGREGREQYF
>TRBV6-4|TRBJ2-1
CASSDRLADGHNEQFF
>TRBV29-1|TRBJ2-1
CSVDSGNTYNEQFF
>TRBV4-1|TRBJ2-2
CASSQARTPTGELFF
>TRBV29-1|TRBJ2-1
CTLSGDEQFF
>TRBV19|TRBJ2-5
CASSISQRAGTQYF